Listed below are T cell receptor beta chains from one sample, sequenced in a study of blood T cell repertoires in COVID-19. Data came from immunoSEQ multiplex PCR; TCRdb stores just in-frame clones and leaves some out. The table shows about 88,000 clones, with 85% to 90% occurring only once. Sample: peripheral blood. These receptors were collected from a woman between 65 and 79 years old with acute or convalescent COVID-19. The CDR3 runs from the conserved cysteine through the conserved F or W. Each record gives: J gene, clone size, D gene, V gene, CDR3 protein, CDR3 DNA. A D gene is named only where the DNA matches it firmly. Clone size is not always given. Where it is, it says once, few, many or a class for expanded clones.

TRBJ2-1 | - | - | TRBV19 | CASSIQGLYNEQFF | TGTGCCAGTAGTATTCAGGGGCTCTACAATGAGCAGTTCTTC
TRBJ2-1 | - | TRBD2 | TRBV4-1 | CASSQGLAGGLSSYNEQFF | TGCGCCAGCAGCCAAGGACTAGCGGGAGGCCTAAGCTCCTACAATGAGCAGTTCTTC
TRBJ2-3 | - | - | TRBV7-2 | CASSLGSGTDTQYF | TGTGCCAGCAGCTTAGGTTCAGGCACAGATACGCAGTATTTT
TRBJ1-1 | - | - | TRBV6-4 | CATRRVVNTEAFF | TGTGCCACGCGCAGGGTGGTGAACACTGAAGCTTTCTTT
TRBJ2-2 | - | TRBD2 | TRBV3-1/TRBV3-2 | CASSQLGLATVGELFF | TGTGCCAGCAGCCAATTGGGACTAGCGACGGTCGGGGAGCTGTTTTTT
TRBJ1-5 | few | TRBD1 | TRBV4-1 | CASSQSQGESNQPQHF | TGCGCCAGCAGCCAATCACAGGGGGAGAGCAATCAGCCCCAGCATTTT
TRBJ2-5 | - | - | TRBV9 | CASSVDPRNRETQYF | TGTGCCAGCAGCGTAGATCCGCGGAATAGGGAGACCCAGTACTTC
TRBJ2-5 | - | TRBD1 | TRBV28 | CASSLQGLQETQYF | TGTGCCAGCAGTCTACAGGGGCTGCAAGAGACCCAGTACTTC
TRBJ2-1 | - | TRBD2 | TRBV9 | CASSWTSEYNEQFF | TGTGCCAGCTCCTGGACTAGCGAGTACAATGAGCAGTTCTTC
TRBJ2-5 | - | TRBD2 | TRBV5-4 | CASSLPSGGQETQYF | TGTGCCAGCAGCTTACCTAGCGGGGGCCAAGAGACCCAGTACTTC
TRBJ2-1 | - | - | TRBV19 | CASSLGLSAIGSYNEQFF | TGTGCCAGTAGCTTGGGACTCAGCGCCATCGGCTCCTACAATGAGCAGTTCTTC
TRBJ1-1 | - | - | TRBV6-5 | CASTGAGGRSTEAFF | TGTGCCAGCACCGGAGCAGGCGGGCGGAGCACTGAAGCTTTCTTT
TRBJ2-5 | - | TRBD1 | TRBV10-3 | CASRRGTDQETQYF | TGTGCCAGCCGAAGAGGGACAGACCAAGAGACCCAGTACTTC
TRBJ2-5 | - | TRBD1 | TRBV24-1 | CATSDSRRDRAAGVQYF | TGTGCCACCAGTGATTCCAGGAGGGACAGGGCTGCGGGGGTCCAGTACTTC
TRBJ2-3 | - | - | TRBV3-1/TRBV3-2 | CASSLRSQGSSTDTQYF | TGTGCCAGCAGCCTAAGGTCACAGGGCTCTAGCACAGATACGCAGTATTTT
TRBJ2-1 | - | TRBD1 | TRBV27 | CASSPDRGPYNEQFF | TGTGCCAGCAGCCCGGACAGGGGTCCTTACAATGAGCAGTTCTTC
TRBJ2-1 | few | TRBD2 | TRBV6-2/TRBV6-3 | CASSYSSGRWNEQFF | TGTGCCAGCAGTTACTCTAGCGGGAGGTGGAATGAGCAGTTCTTC
TRBJ1-1 | once | - | TRBV11-2 | CASSLERLTEAFF | TGTGCCAGCAGCTTAGAGAGGCTTACTGAAGCTTTCTTT
TRBJ1-5 | - | - | TRBV28 | CASSLSGRGGHQPQHF | TGTGCCAGCAGTTTAAGCGGCAGGGGCGGCCATCAGCCCCAGCATTTT
TRBJ2-5 | - | TRBD2 | TRBV19 | CASSIGVRGAGQETQYF | TGTGCCAGTAGTATAGGGGTGAGAGGAGCGGGACAAGAGACCCAGTACTTC
TRBJ2-2 | - | TRBD1 | TRBV23-1 | CATMDNRGWTGELFF | TGCGCCACCATGGATAACAGGGGGTGGACCGGGGAGCTGTTTTTT
TRBJ2-3 | - | TRBD2 | TRBV6-6 | CASWASGGSTDTQYF | TGTGCCAGCTGGGCTAGCGGGGGAAGCACAGATACGCAGTATTTT
TRBJ2-1 | - | TRBD2 | TRBV29-1 | CSVDPGGSYNEQFF | TGCAGCGTTGATCCGGGGGGGTCCTACAATGAGCAGTTCTTC
TRBJ1-1 | many | - | TRBV6-5 | CASSPNEGDTEAFF | TGTGCCAGCAGTCCTAACGAGGGGGACACTGAAGCTTTCTTT
TRBJ2-1 | - | TRBD2 | TRBV9 | CASTGGGGRYNEQFF | TGTGCCAGCACAGGCGGGGGAGGGAGGTACAATGAGCAGTTCTTC
TRBJ1-6 | - | - | TRBV10-3 | CAISVGGSSPLHF | TGTGCCATCAGTGTTGGAGGGAGTTCACCCCTCCACTTT
TRBJ2-5 | - | - | TRBV10-2 | CASSERGRQETQYF | TGCGCCAGCAGTGAGAGGGGCCGACAAGAGACCCAGTACTTC
TRBJ1-4 | - | - | TRBV3-1/TRBV3-2 | CASSPSPGLWEKLFF | TGTGCCAGCAGCCCATCCCCAGGGCTCTGGGAAAAACTGTTTTTT
TRBJ2-6 | once | - | TRBV19 | CASSIDGGAGANVLTF | TGTGCCAGTAGTATAGATGGGGGGGCCGGGGCCAACGTCCTGACTTTC
TRBJ2-1 | - | - | TRBV11-3 | CASTHRADPETEQFF | TGTGCCAGCACCCATCGCGCGGATCCTGAAACTGAGCAGTTCTTC
TRBJ1-1 | - | TRBD1 | TRBV6-5 | CASSFQGDAEAFF | TGTGCCAGCAGTTTTCAGGGGGACGCTGAAGCTTTCTTT
TRBJ1-2 | - | - | TRBV6-5 | CASSYSIRYGYTF | TGTGCCAGCAGTTACTCGATTAGATATGGCTACACCTTC
TRBJ1-2 | - | - | TRBV2 | CASTTDKANYGYTF | TGTGCCAGCACTACGGACAAAGCTAACTATGGCTACACCTTC
TRBJ2-1 | - | TRBD2 | TRBV19 | CASSIWSSGTYNEQFF | TGTGCCAGTAGTATTTGGTCTAGCGGTACCTACAATGAGCAGTTCTTC
TRBJ1-4 | - | TRBD1 | TRBV7-9 | CASSLDRVATNEKLFF | TGTGCCAGCAGCCTCGACAGGGTGGCAACTAATGAAAAACTGTTTTTT
TRBJ1-3 | - | - | TRBV21-1 | CASSKDQMSLSGNTIYF | -
TRBJ1-1 | - | TRBD1 | TRBV10-3 | CAISELDRRPNTEAFF | TGTGCCATCAGTGAGCTGGACAGGCGTCCTAACACTGAAGCTTTCTTT
TRBJ2-5 | - | TRBD2 | TRBV12-3/TRBV12-4 | CASSLGLLAGAHF | TGTGCCAGCAGTTTAGGGCTACTAGCGGGGGCCCACTTC
TRBJ2-1 | - | - | TRBV28 | CASTKTVYNEQFF | TGTGCCAGCACGAAAACAGTTTACAATGAGCAGTTCTTC
TRBJ1-1 | once | - | TRBV7-9 | CASSPGVPNTEAFF | TGTGCCAGCAGCCCGGGGGTTCCGAACACTGAAGCTTTCTTT
TRBJ1-6 | - | TRBD1 | TRBV2 | CASRIQGGLPLHF | TGTGCCAGCAGAATTCAGGGGGGATTACCCCTCCACTTT
TRBJ1-6 | - | - | TRBV28 | CASSLGSILALHF | TGTGCCAGCAGTCTCGGGTCTATCTTGGCCCTCCACTTT
TRBJ2-5 | - | TRBD2 | TRBV29-1 | CSVEDLELAGGRETQYF | TGCAGCGTTGAAGATCTCGAACTAGCGGGGGGGCGAGAGACCCAGTACTTC
TRBJ1-2 | - | - | TRBV7-2 | CASSLVGRAGSGYTF | TGTGCCAGCAGCTTAGTCGGGAGGGCTGGTAGTGGCTACACCTTC
TRBJ2-3 | - | TRBD2 | TRBV6-2/TRBV6-3 | CASSSGTSTSTDTQYF | TGTGCCAGCAGTTCCGGGACTAGCACTAGCACAGATACGCAGTATTTT
TRBJ1-1 | - | - | TRBV6-5 | CASSYVLTGRVEAFF | TGTGCCAGCAGTTACGTTCTAACAGGGCGGGTTGAAGCTTTCTTT
TRBJ2-2 | - | - | TRBV7-2 | CASRPTTMPNTGELFF | TGTGCCAGCAGACCTACTACTATGCCGAACACCGGGGAGCTGTTTTTT
TRBJ1-1 | - | TRBD1 | TRBV3-1/TRBV3-2 | CASSPGRNRGESTEAFF | TGTGCCAGCAGCCCAGGCAGGAACAGGGGAGAGTCCACTGAAGCTTTCTTT
TRBJ1-1 | once | - | TRBV5-6 | CASSPDSRMPEAFF | TGTGCCAGCAGCCCGGACAGCAGAATGCCTGAAGCTTTCTTT
TRBJ2-1 | once | - | TRBV21-1 | CASSKAPTSGRNNEQFF | TGTGCCAGCAGCAAAGCACCAACTAGCGGGAGAAACAATGAGCAGTTCTTC
TRBJ2-5 | - | TRBD2 | TRBV29-1 | CSVENLRTSGAGKTQYF | TGCAGCGTTGAAAATCTTAGGACTAGCGGGGCCGGAAAGACCCAGTACTTC
TRBJ2-1 | - | TRBD2 | TRBV7-8 | CASSSGTLAGGGNEQFF | TGTGCCAGCAGCTCCGGGACACTAGCGGGAGGGGGCAATGAGCAGTTCTTC
TRBJ2-1 | few | TRBD1 | TRBV6-5 | CASSSWTGSYNEQFF | TGTGCCAGCAGTTCCTGGACAGGCTCCTACAATGAGCAGTTCTTC
TRBJ2-1 | once | TRBD1 | TRBV27 | CASSLGQANYNEQFF | TGTGCCAGCAGTCTTGGACAGGCGAACTACAATGAGCAGTTCTTC
TRBJ2-3 | once | - | TRBV19 | CASSRYISGEGDTQYF | TGTGCCAGTAGTAGGTATATTTCCGGAGAAGGAGATACGCAGTATTTT